This is a list of T cell receptor beta chains from one sample in a study of blood T cell repertoires in COVID-19. The data were produced by immunoSEQ multiplex PCR, yet TCRdb's version contains in-frame clones alone and is incomplete. The sample records approximately 260,000 clones, roughly 80% being singletons. The material sequenced was peripheral blood. The source of these receptors is a woman aged 40 to 50 with active or convalescent COVID-19. Both conserved end residues are part of each CDR3. Fields, in order: J gene, V gene, D gene, clone size, CDR3 DNA, CDR3 protein. A D gene is named only where the DNA matches it firmly. Only some rows state a clone size, as once, few, many or a class for expanded clones.

J: TRBJ1-5
V: TRBV5-1
D: .
size: .
DNA: TGCGCCAGTATTGACCGCACGGGAAGTCAGCCCCAGCATTTT
CDR3: CASIDRTGSQPQHF

J: TRBJ1-1
V: TRBV2
D: .
size: few
DNA: TGTGCCAGCACCCGGGGGGCCAGGGGAAACACTGAAGCTTTCTTT
CDR3: CASTRGARGNTEAFF

J: TRBJ1-1
V: TRBV6-4
D: .
size: few
DNA: TGTGCCAGCAGTACGCAGGAGGGCACTGAAGCTTTCTTT
CDR3: CASSTQEGTEAFF

J: TRBJ1-2
V: TRBV29-1
D: .
size: few
DNA: TGCAGCGTTAAAATTATGGGGCAAACCAACTATGGCTACACCTTC
CDR3: CSVKIMGQTNYGYTF

J: TRBJ1-2
V: TRBV4-1
D: .
size: .
DNA: TGCGCCAGCAGCCAACGGCGTGCGCAGGCGCAGACCTATGGCTACACCTTC
CDR3: CASSQRRAQAQTYGYTF

J: TRBJ1-2
V: TRBV7-9
D: .
size: .
DNA: TGTGCCAGCAGCTTGGGCCGGGGCTACACCTTC
CDR3: CASSLGRGYTF

J: TRBJ1-6
V: TRBV5-1
D: .
size: .
DNA: TGCGCCAGCAGCTTGGAGGTGTCCGGGAATTCACCCCTCCACTTT
CDR3: CASSLEVSGNSPLHF

J: TRBJ2-5
V: TRBV7-7
D: TRBD2
size: .
DNA: TGTGCTAGCAGCCGAAACTTAGCGGGGGGCCCGGAGACCCAGTACTTC
CDR3: CASSRNLAGGPETQYF

J: TRBJ1-1
V: TRBV19
D: .
size: once
DNA: TGTGCCAGTAGTACTCGGCAAGGAGGGGCGATGAACACTGAAGCTTTCTTT
CDR3: CASSTRQGGAMNTEAFF

J: TRBJ1-3
V: TRBV18
D: .
size: once
DNA: TGTGCCAGCTCACGCGATACAGGGACCTCTGGAAACACCATATATTTT
CDR3: CASSRDTGTSGNTIYF

J: TRBJ1-1
V: TRBV5-1
D: .
size: .
DNA: TGCGCCAGCAGCTTGGCCAGGCAGACTGAAGCTTTCTTT
CDR3: CASSLARQTEAFF

J: TRBJ1-1
V: TRBV29-1
D: .
size: few
DNA: TGCAGCGGAGTGCATCTGGGAGATGAAGCTTTCTTT
CDR3: CSGVHLGDEAFF

J: TRBJ2-7
V: TRBV6-2/TRBV6-3
D: .
size: .
DNA: TGTGCCAGCAGTCCCTACAGGAGCTCCTACGAGCAGTACTTC
CDR3: CASSPYRSSYEQYF

J: TRBJ1-2
V: TRBV28
D: .
size: .
DNA: TGTGCCAGCAGTCCCCAAGCGGGAATTGAGTATGGCTACACCTTC
CDR3: CASSPQAGIEYGYTF

J: TRBJ1-2
V: TRBV5-4
D: TRBD1
size: .
DNA: TGTGCCAGCAGCTTGGGACAGGGGACCTATGGCTACACCTTC
CDR3: CASSLGQGTYGYTF

J: TRBJ2-7
V: TRBV9
D: .
size: many
DNA: TGTGCCAGCAGCGTAGGCCCCTTTAGGGGCTCCTACGAGCAGTACTTC
CDR3: CASSVGPFRGSYEQYF

J: TRBJ1-1
V: TRBV28
D: .
size: few
DNA: TGTGCCAGCAGTGGCAGGGGACACCGGGGCACTGAAGCTTTCTTT
CDR3: CASSGRGHRGTEAFF

J: TRBJ1-2
V: TRBV2
D: .
size: few
DNA: TGTGCCAGCAGCCAGACAGGCAACTATGGCTACACCTTC
CDR3: CASSQTGNYGYTF

J: TRBJ1-4
V: TRBV27
D: TRBD1
size: .
DNA: TGTGCCAGCAGTTTACAGCGGACAGGGCTTAATGAAAAACTGTTTTTT
CDR3: CASSLQRTGLNEKLFF

J: TRBJ1-2
V: TRBV7-9
D: TRBD1
size: .
DNA: TGTGCCAGCACCCCGGGACAGGGTAGTCGTGTCGCCTATGGCTACACCTTC
CDR3: CASTPGQGSRVAYGYTF